A few counts support the clone carrying this T cell receptor (beta chain). This CDR3 comprises 16 residues. The V and J ends lost 5 bases and 8 bases respectively, with 24 bases between them. Germline loops: CDR1 MNHEY, CDR2 SVGEGT. These data are taken from a study of blood T cells in healthy people across ages. Study-wide context: About one barcoded beta molecule per two T cells was the capture yield of template switching.

It was with a sample-barcoded 5' primer and a J-beta primer mix that a second PCR of roughly 7 to 12 cycles was run. From each sample, at least 2.5 million paired-end reads containing CDR3 were obtained. TCRdb used MiXCR to reprocess the 5' RACE reads, holding one entry per CDR3 protein. Of hundreds of thousands of distinct CDR3 sequences in the sample, less than 45% were seen once. The genes are TRBV6-2 or TRBV6-3 and TRBJ1-2, with a weak D call TRBD1 (5 bases). Sequencing input: blood. This TCR derives from a man older than 75 in good health. The CDR3 sequence: CASSRSGTDVGRGYTF. The CDR3 DNA reads TGTGCCAGCAGTCGGTCCGGGACGGACGTCGGACGCGGCTACACCTTC.